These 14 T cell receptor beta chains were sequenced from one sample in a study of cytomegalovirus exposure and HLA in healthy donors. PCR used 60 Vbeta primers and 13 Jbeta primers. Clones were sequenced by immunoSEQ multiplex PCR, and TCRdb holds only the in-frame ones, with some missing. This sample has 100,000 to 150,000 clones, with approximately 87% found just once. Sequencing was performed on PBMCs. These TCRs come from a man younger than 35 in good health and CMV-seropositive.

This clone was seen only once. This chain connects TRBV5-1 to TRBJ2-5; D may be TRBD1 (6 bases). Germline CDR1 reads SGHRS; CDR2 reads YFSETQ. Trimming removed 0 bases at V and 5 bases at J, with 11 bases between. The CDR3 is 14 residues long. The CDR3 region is CASSLEFQGETQYF. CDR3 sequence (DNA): TGCGCCAGCAGCTTGGAATTTCAGGGGGAGACCCAGTACTTC.

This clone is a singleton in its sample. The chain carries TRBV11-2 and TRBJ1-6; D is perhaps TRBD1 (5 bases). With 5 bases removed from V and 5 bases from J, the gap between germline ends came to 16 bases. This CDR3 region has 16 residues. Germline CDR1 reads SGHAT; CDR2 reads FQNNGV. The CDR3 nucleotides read TGTGCCAGCAGCCGATTCAGGGAAGGTCATAATTCACCCCTCCACTTT. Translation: CASSRFREGHNSPLHF.

The CDR3, as DNA: TGTGCCAGCAGTCCCCCAGACAGGGGACTCTACAATGAGCAGTTCTTC. This codes for CASSPPDRGLYNEQFF. The rearrangement joins TRBV27 to TRBJ2-1; 8 bases agree with TRBD1. This CDR3 is built from 16 residues. Germline CDR1 MNHEY, CDR2 SMNVEV (reference sequence). After removal of 5 bases from V and 3 bases from J, the junction contained 9 bases not matched to a gene.

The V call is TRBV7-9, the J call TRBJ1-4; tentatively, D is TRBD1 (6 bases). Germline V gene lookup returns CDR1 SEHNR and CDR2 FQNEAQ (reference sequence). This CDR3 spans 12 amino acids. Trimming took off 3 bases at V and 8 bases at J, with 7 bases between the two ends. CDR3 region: CASSLGAEKLFF. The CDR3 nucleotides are TGTGCCAGCAGCTTGGGGGCGGAAAAACTGTTTTTT.

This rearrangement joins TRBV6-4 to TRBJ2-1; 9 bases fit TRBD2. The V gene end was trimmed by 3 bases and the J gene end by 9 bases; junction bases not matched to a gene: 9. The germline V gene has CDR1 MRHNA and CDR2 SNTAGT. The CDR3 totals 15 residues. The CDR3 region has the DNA TGTGCCAGCAGTGAAAGATTAGCGGGGGATGGTGAGCAGTTCTTC. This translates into CASSERLAGDGEQFF.

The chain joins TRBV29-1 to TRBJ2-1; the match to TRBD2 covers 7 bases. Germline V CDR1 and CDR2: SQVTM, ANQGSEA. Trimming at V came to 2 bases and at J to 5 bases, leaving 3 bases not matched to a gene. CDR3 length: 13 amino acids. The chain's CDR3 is CSVELAAHNEQFF. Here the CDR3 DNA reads TGCAGCGTTGAACTAGCGGCCCACAATGAGCAGTTCTTC.

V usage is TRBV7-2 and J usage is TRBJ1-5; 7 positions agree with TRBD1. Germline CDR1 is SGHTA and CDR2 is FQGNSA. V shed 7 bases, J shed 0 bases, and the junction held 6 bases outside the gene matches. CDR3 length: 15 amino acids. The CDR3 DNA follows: TGTGCCAGCAACCGGGACAGTTATAGCAATCAGCCCCAGCATTTT. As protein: CASNRDSYSNQPQHF.

The CDR3 DNA is TGTGCCAGCACCCAATCGAACTGGGCCTCCTACAATGAGCAGTTCTTC. It is translated as CASTQSNWASYNEQFF. The J gene is TRBJ2-1, the V gene TRBV27, with D unresolved. Germline V gene lookup returns CDR1 MNHEY and CDR2 SMNVEV (reference sequence). Trimming took 7 bases from V and 0 from J, leaving 16 bases between them. The CDR3 covers 16 residues.

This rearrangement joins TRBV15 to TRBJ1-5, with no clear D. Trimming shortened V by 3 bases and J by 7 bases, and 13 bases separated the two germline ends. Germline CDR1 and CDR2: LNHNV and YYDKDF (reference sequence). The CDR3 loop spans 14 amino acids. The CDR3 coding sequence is TGTGCCACCAGCAGGGGGTACGGGAACCAGCCCCAGCATTTT. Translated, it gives CATSRGYGNQPQHF.

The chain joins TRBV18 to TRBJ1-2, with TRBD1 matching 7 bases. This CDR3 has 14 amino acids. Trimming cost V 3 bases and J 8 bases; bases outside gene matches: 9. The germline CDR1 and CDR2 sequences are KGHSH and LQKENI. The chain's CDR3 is CASSPPGQAGGYTF. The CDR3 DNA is TGTGCCAGCTCACCGCCCGGACAGGCCGGCGGCTACACCTTC. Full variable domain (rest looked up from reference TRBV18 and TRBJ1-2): NAGVMQNPRHLVRRRGQEARLRCSPMKGHSHVYWYRQLPEEGLKFMVYLQKENIIDESGMPKERFSAEFPKEGPSILRIQQVVRGDSAAYFCASSPPGQAGGYTFGSGTRLTVV.

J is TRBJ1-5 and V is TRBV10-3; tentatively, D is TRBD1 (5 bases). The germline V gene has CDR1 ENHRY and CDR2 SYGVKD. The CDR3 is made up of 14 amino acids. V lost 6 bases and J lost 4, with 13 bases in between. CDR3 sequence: CAIRPGLGNQPQHF. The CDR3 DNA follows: TGTGCCATCAGGCCAGGGTTAGGGAATCAGCCCCAGCATTTT.

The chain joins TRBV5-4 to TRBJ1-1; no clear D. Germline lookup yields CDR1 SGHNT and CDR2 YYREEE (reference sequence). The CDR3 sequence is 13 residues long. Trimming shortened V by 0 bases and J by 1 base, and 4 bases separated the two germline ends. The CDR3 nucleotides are TGTGCCAGCAGCTTGGGGCCGAACACTGAAGCTTTCTTT. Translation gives CASSLGPNTEAFF.

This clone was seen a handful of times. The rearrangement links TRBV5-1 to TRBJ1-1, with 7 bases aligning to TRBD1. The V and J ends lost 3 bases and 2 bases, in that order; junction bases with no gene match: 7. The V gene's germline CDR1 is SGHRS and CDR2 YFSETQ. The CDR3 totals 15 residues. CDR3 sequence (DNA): TGCGCCAGCAGCTGGGGGACAGAGAGAAACACTGAAGCTTTCTTT. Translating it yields CASSWGTERNTEAFF.

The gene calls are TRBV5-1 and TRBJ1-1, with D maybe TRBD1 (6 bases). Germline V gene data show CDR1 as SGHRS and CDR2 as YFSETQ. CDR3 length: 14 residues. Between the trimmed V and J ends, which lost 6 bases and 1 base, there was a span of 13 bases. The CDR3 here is CASNPGGANTEAFF. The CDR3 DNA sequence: TGCGCCAGCAATCCGGGGGGCGCGAACACTGAAGCTTTCTTT.